The 14 T cell receptor beta chains in this list originate from one sample, sequenced in a study of control samples from healthy donors and cancer patients. Generated by immunoSEQ multiplex PCR, the TCRdb table keeps only in-frame clones and is missing some. The sample consists of about 81,000 clones, just under 95% of them appearing once. Sequencing input: blood. The receptors here all came from a woman aged 18-29 years in good health.

This rearrangement joins TRBV7-3 to TRBJ2-1; 10 bases align to TRBD2. The CDR3 spans 17 residues. Germline V gene sequence: CDR1 SGHTA, CDR2 FQGTGA. V gave up 2 bases and J gave up 8 bases; unmatched junction bases: 12. DNA of the CDR3: TGTGCCAGCAGCTTAGCCCGTAGCGGGGGGACCCGAGATGAGCAGTTCTTC. It is translated as CASSLARSGGTRDEQFF.

V and J are TRBV7-3 and TRBJ2-1; no firm D call. CDR3 length: 16 residues. The V and J ends lost 2 bases and 8 bases respectively, with 19 bases between them. CDR1 is SGHTA, CDR2 FQGTGA, per germline. CDR3 coding DNA: TGTGCCAGCAGCTTACTGGGTGGAGACTGGGATTATGAGCAGTTCTTC. Translation: CASSLLGGDWDYEQFF.

The rearrangement links TRBV28 to TRBJ1-3; D might be TRBD1 (6 bases). This CDR3 is built from 17 residues. The ends were cut back, 3 bases at V and 0 bases at J, with 15 bases in the middle. Germline assignment: CDR1 MDHEN and CDR2 SYDVKM. CDR3 in DNA: TGTGCCAGCAGTTTCCGCCCAGGGGCCCCCTCTGGAAACACCATATATTTT. Amino acids: CASSFRPGAPSGNTIYF.

V and J are TRBV28 and TRBJ1-2, with TRBD1 as a possible D gene (5 bases). The V end lost 6 bases, the J end lost 4 bases, and 12 bases lay between the germline ends. The CDR3 is 13 amino acids. CDR1 and CDR2 (germline): MDHEN, SYDVKM. The CDR3 bases are TGTGCCAGCAGGGCGGGACCGACCTATGGCTACACCTTC. Translated: CASRAGPTYGYTF.

The chain employs TRBV19 and TRBJ1-2, with 10 bases lining up with TRBD1. The trim removed 3 bases at V and 2 bases at J, leaving 3 bases unmatched. The CDR3 contains 15 residues. CDR1 and CDR2 (germline): LNHDA, SQIVND (reference sequence). The CDR3 DNA follows: TGTGCCAGTAGTATCCGGGACAGGGGCAACTATGGCTACACCTTC. Translating it yields CASSIRDRGNYGYTF.

This sequence joins TRBV2 and TRBJ2-3; 9 bases line up with TRBD1. This CDR3 comprises 12 residues. Germline CDR1 reads SNHLY; CDR2 reads FYNNEI. Unmatched junction bases numbered 7, after V lost 10 bases and J lost 8 bases. The CDR3 coding sequence is TGTGCCAACTCACAGGGGGCTGGTACGCAGTATTTT. This translates into CANSQGAGTQYF.

The genes are TRBV20-1 and TRBJ1-1; D unclear. The CDR3 extends over 9 amino acids. The germline gives CDR1 DFQATT, CDR2 SNEGSKA (reference sequence). This CDR3 is CTLNTEAFF. The CDR3 nucleotides are TGCACTCTGAACACTGAAGCTTTCTTT.

The chain is built from TRBV7-3 and TRBJ2-6; no clear D gene. The germline V gene encodes CDR1 SGHTA and CDR2 FQGTGA. The V gene lost 4 bases and the J gene lost 2 bases, with 3 bases spanning the gap. The CDR3 is 13 residues long. This CDR3 is CASSYTGANVLTF. In DNA, the CDR3 is TGTGCCAGCAGCTACACTGGGGCCAACGTCCTGACTTTC.

The CDR3 is CASSIDPHYGGNTEAFF. CDR3 coding DNA: TGTGCCAGTAGTATAGATCCCCATTACGGAGGGAACACTGAAGCTTTCTTT. The chain joins TRBV19 to TRBJ1-1; D not resolved. The length of the CDR3 is 17 residues. The ends were cut back, 0 bases at V and 1 base at J, with 15 bases in the middle. Germline V gene sequence: CDR1 LNHDA, CDR2 SQIVND (reference sequence). Looking up the rest from reference TRBV19 and TRBJ1-1 gives the full variable domain: DGGITQSPKYLFRKEGQNVTLSCEQNLNHDAMYWYRQDPGQGLRLIYYSQIVNDFQKGDIAEGYSVSREKKESFPLTVTSAQKNPTAFYLCASSIDPHYGGNTEAFFGQGTRLTVV.

The chain combines TRBV20-1 with TRBJ1-2; 8 bases align to TRBD1. The CDR3 is 14 residues long. Germline assignment: CDR1 DFQATT and CDR2 SNEGSKA (reference sequence). Germline trimming cut 3 bases from V and 7 bases from J; bases unmatched to any gene: 10. The CDR3: CSASKRTGPFGYTF. The CDR3 bases are TGCAGTGCTAGTAAGAGGACAGGGCCCTTTGGCTACACCTTC.

V is TRBV21-1 and J is TRBJ2-7; the table names TRBD2, a call not compared with the DNA. TRBV21-1 is shown as a pseudogene. The CDR3 is made up of 13 amino acids. CDR3 nucleotide sequence: TGTGCCAGCAGCGGTCCGGGGGTTTACGAGCAGTACTTC. Its translation is CASSGPGVYEQYF.

The chain is built from TRBV6-6 and TRBJ1-6; D is unclear. In germline, CDR1 is MNHNY, CDR2 SVGAGI (reference sequence). The CDR3 covers 11 residues. V lost 7 bases and J 12 bases, leaving 10 bases between the germline ends. The CDR3 reads CASKIGEPLHF. The CDR3 DNA reads as TGTGCCAGCAAGATAGGAGAACCCCTCCACTTT.

The chain joins TRBV27 to TRBJ1-5; 8 nucleotides line up with TRBD1. Trimming at V came to 4 bases and at J to 0 bases, leaving 8 bases not matched to a gene. Germline lookup yields CDR1 MNHEY and CDR2 SMNVEV (reference sequence). The CDR3 covers 17 residues. CDR3 residues: CASSSTWTGYSNQPQHF. Here the CDR3 DNA reads TGTGCCAGCAGTTCGACCTGGACAGGGTATAGCAATCAGCCCCAGCATTTT.

The chain has TRBV19 and TRBJ2-7, with D unclear. Germline V CDR1 and CDR2: LNHDA, SQIVND (reference sequence). The CDR3 extends over 13 amino acids. V was clipped by 0 bases and J by 3 bases, with 6 bases between them. CDR3 bases: TGTGCCAGTAGTATAGATCTGGGCTACGAGCAGTACTTC. It is translated as CASSIDLGYEQYF.